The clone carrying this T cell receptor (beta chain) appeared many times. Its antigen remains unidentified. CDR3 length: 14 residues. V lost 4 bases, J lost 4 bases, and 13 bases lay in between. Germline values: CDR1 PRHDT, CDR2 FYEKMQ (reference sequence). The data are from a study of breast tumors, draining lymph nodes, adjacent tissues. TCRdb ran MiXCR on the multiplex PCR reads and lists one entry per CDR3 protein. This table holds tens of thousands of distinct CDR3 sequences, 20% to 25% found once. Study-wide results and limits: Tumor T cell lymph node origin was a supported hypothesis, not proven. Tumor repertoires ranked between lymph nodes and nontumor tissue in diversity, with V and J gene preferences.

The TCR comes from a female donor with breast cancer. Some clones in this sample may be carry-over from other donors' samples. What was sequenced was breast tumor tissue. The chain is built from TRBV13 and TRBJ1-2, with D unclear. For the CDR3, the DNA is TGTGCCAGCAGCTCGGGCCTTGAGGGCTATGGCTACACCTTC. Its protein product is CASSSGLEGYGYTF. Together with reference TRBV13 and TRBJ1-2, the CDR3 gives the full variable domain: AAGVIQSPRHLIKEKRETATLKCYPIPRHDTVYWYQQGPGQDPQFLISFYEKMQSDKGSIPDRFSAQQFSDYHSELNMSSLELGDSALYFCASSSGLEGYGYTFGSGTRLTVV.